Listed below are T cell receptor beta chains from one sample, sequenced in a study of blood T cell repertoires in COVID-19. Sequenced by immunoSEQ multiplex PCR; TCRdb stores in-frame clones only, minus some. The data hold 200,000 to 300,000 clones, with 80% to 90% observed a single time. Specimen: peripheral blood. These receptors all come from a woman in her thirties or forties with acute or convalescent COVID-19. The CDR3 runs from the conserved cysteine through the conserved F or W. A D gene is named only where the DNA matches it firmly. Only part of the rows carry a size: once, few, many, or a class if the clone is expanded.

clone_size	d_call	v_call	j_call	cdr3_nt	cdr3_aa
.	TRBD2	TRBV4-2	TRBJ2-1	TGTGCCAGCAGCCAAGATGACAGGAGGACTAGCTTCTATGAGCAGTTCTTC	CASSQDDRRTSFYEQFF
.	.	TRBV21-1	TRBJ1-2	TGTGCCAGCAGCCCTGGGGGGGGGCTAGGCGGCTACACCTTC	CASSPGGGLGGYTF
.	.	TRBV11-2	TRBJ2-5	TGTGCCAGCAGCTTCCCCGGGACTTTACAAGAGACCCAGTACTTC	CASSFPGTLQETQYF
.	TRBD1	TRBV19	TRBJ1-2	TGTGCCAGTAGTACGAGGGACAGGGGAGATGGCTACACCTTC	CASSTRDRGDGYTF
.	.	TRBV4-1	TRBJ2-3	TGCGCCAGCAGCCAAGGCCGATCTAGCGCGGCAGATACGCAGTATTTT	CASSQGRSSAADTQYF
.	TRBD1	TRBV5-1	TRBJ1-2	TGCGCCAGCAGCTCCCTCACAGGGGGCAATGGCTACACCTTC	CASSSLTGGNGYTF
.	.	TRBV5-8	TRBJ1-1	TGTGCCAGCAGCTTCGGAGGGGCAGGTAACACTGAAGCTTTCTTT	CASSFGGAGNTEAFF
.	TRBD1	TRBV5-1	TRBJ2-5	TGCGCCAGCAGCTTGGGTAACACGGGACAGGGGGCCGAGACCCAGTACTTC	CASSLGNTGQGAETQYF
.	.	TRBV6-4	TRBJ1-2	TGTGCCAGCAGTGACTCCCCACAGGACTATGGCTACACCTTC	CASSDSPQDYGYTF
.	.	TRBV4-1	TRBJ2-1	TGCGCCAGCAGCCCCTCCCGAGTCCATGAGCAGTTCTTC	CASSPSRVHEQFF
.	TRBD1	TRBV3-1/TRBV3-2	TRBJ1-1	TGTGCCAGCAGCCTGACAGGGGGCCGGAACACTGAAGCTTTCTTT	CASSLTGGRNTEAFF
.	TRBD2	TRBV2	TRBJ2-5	TGTGCCAGCACCTTACTAGCGGTCCAACAAGAGACCCAGTACTTC	CASTLLAVQQETQYF
.	.	TRBV19	TRBJ1-5	TGTGCCAGTAATGAGTATAGCAATCAGCCCCAGCATTTT	CASNEYSNQPQHF
.	.	TRBV2	TRBJ2-1	TGTGCCAGCAGTGAACCGAGGCGGGGTTACAATGAGCAGTTCTTC	CASSEPRRGYNEQFF
few	.	TRBV5-5	TRBJ1-4	TGTGCCAGCAGCCGAGAGACAGCGTCGGGGGGTATTGAAAAACTGTTTTTT	CASSRETASGGIEKLFF
.	.	TRBV7-9	TRBJ1-1	TGTGCCAGCAGCTTAGTAACTGAAGCTTTCTTT	CASSLVTEAFF
.	TRBD1	TRBV27	TRBJ1-2	TGTGCCAGCAGTCTCAGGACAGGGTGGGATAACTATGGCTACACCTTC	CASSLRTGWDNYGYTF
once	TRBD1	TRBV29-1	TRBJ2-5	TGCAGCGTTGAGGGACAGAGGGGAGAGACCCAGTACTTC	CSVEGQRGETQYF
.	.	TRBV18	TRBJ2-5	TGTGCCAGTTGTCCGATGGGGGGCCAAGAGACCCAGTACTTC	CASCPMGGQETQYF
.	TRBD2	TRBV9	TRBJ2-3	TGTGCCAGCAGCCAACTGGGGACTAGCGGGGGAAGCACAGATACGCAGTATTTT	CASSQLGTSGGSTDTQYF
few	.	TRBV4-1	TRBJ1-1	TGCGCCAGCAGCCAAGGGCTACTTAACAGGGCGGGGGAGACCGCTGAAGCTTTCTTT	CASSQGLLNRAGETAEAFF
.	.	TRBV9	TRBJ1-5	TGTGCCAGTAGCAGGGGAGGAGCCACCTTCAATCAGCCCCAGCATTTT	CASSRGGATFNQPQHF
.	TRBD2	TRBV3-1/TRBV3-2	TRBJ2-4	TGTGCCAGCAGCCAAGATGTTGGCGGGGGTGGAGCCAAAAACATTCAGTACTTC	CASSQDVGGGGAKNIQYF
.	.	TRBV2	TRBJ2-5	TGTGCCAGCAGTGAAGGTGGGCCAGGCCCAGAGACCCAGTACTTC	CASSEGGPGPETQYF
.	TRBD1	TRBV3-1/TRBV3-2	TRBJ1-2	TGTGCCAGCAGCCAAGGACAGGGGGGGGTTGGCTACACCTTC	CASSQGQGGVGYTF
.	TRBD1	TRBV4-1	TRBJ2-3	TGCGCCAGCAGCGAAGCGCCGGGACAGGGGGGAGATACGCAGTATTTT	CASSEAPGQGGDTQYF
.	TRBD1	TRBV4-1	TRBJ2-1	TGCGCCAGCAGCCACCCTCCAGGGGGTGGACGCAATGAGCAGTTCTTC	CASSHPPGGGRNEQFF
.	.	TRBV5-5	TRBJ1-1	TGTGCCAGCAGCACCGACAGAGCCACTGAAGCTTTCTTT	CASSTDRATEAFF
.	TRBD1	TRBV2	TRBJ1-2	TGTGCCAGCAAAATGCCGGGACAGAACTATGGCTACACCTTC	CASKMPGQNYGYTF
.	TRBD2	TRBV4-2	TRBJ2-5	TGTGCCAGCAGCCAAGGTTTGGGCGGGGGGGGAGAAGAGACCCAGTACTTC	CASSQGLGGGGEETQYF
.	.	TRBV12-1	TRBJ1-2	TGTGCCAGCAGCTCCCTCTCCAGGGAAGACTATGGCTACACCTTC	CASSSLSREDYGYTF
.	.	TRBV5-1	TRBJ1-1	TGCGCCAGCAGTTGGGCTAGGGGTGAAGCTTTCTTT	CASSWARGEAFF
.	.	TRBV29-1	TRBJ1-5	TGCAGCGTTGAGCCAGGCAACAATCAGCCCCAGCATTTT	CSVEPGNNQPQHF
.	TRBD2	TRBV12-5	TRBJ2-3	TGTGCTAGTGGTTTGGTACTGGTGGGGGGGTCGGATACGCAGTATTTT	CASGLVLVGGSDTQYF
.	TRBD1	TRBV14	TRBJ1-1	TGTGCCAGCAGCCCCTTGGCGGCAGGGGGCCAGAACACTGAAGCTTTCTTT	CASSPLAAGGQNTEAFF